This T cell receptor beta chain stems from a study of monozygotic twins with inflammatory bowel disease. The CDR3 is 14 residues long. Germline V lookup: CDR1 DFQATT, CDR2 SNEGSKA (reference sequence). Regarding the study as a whole: With inverse Simpson as the measure, TCRbeta diversity was lower in IBD patients than in healthy co-twins.

As concerns this clonotype: The antigen is undetermined.

TCRdb reprocessed the 5' RACE reads, keeping one entry per CDR3 protein, no DNA. The listing records approximately 200,000 distinct CDR3 sequences. Sample: blood. This TCR was recovered from a human donor with ulcerative colitis or Crohn's disease, or a healthy co-twin of an affected twin (not recorded which). V and J are TRBV20-1 and TRBJ2-7; TCRdb calls TRBD1, which cannot be checked without DNA. The CDR3 spells CSARNDPTGGEQYF.